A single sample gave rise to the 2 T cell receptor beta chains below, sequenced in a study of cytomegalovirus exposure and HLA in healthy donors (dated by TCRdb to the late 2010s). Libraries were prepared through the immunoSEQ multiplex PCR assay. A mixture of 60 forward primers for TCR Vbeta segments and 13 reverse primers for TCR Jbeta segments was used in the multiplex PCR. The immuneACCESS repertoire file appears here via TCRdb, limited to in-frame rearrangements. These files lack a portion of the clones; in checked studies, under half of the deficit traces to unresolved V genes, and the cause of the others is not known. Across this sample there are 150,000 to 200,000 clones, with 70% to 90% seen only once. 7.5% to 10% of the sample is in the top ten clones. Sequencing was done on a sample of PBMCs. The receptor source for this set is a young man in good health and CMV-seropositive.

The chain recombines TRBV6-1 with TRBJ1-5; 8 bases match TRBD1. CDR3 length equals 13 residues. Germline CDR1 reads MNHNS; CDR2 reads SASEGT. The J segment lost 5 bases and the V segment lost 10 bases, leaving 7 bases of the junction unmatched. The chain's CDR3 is CATLQGGDQPQHF. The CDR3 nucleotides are TGTGCCACCCTACAGGGGGGGGATCAGCCCCAGCATTTT.

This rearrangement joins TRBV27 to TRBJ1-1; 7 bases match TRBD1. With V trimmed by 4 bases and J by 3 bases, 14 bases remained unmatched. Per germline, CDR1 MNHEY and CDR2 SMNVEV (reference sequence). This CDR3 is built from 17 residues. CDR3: CASSSKDRFFSDTEAFF. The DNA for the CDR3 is TGTGCCAGCAGTTCCAAGGACAGGTTTTTTTCTGACACTGAAGCTTTCTTT.